The source of this TCR beta chain is a study of identifying expanded T cells in peripheral blood. TCRdb's copy holds only in-frame clones and misses some; the assay was immunoSEQ multiplex PCR. The table lists around 90,000 clones, around 88% of them singletons. The study's findings and limits: About 1.2 clones differed between technical replicates, versus 16.4 and 19 over time. Variance in clone template counts between approximately 2-week samples significantly increased with total template count across all healthy donors.

About this clone itself: Its antigen is unidentified.

Collection occurred without any documented infections or immune events in donors. The V end was cut by 2 bases, the J end by 2 bases, with 5 bases between. The length of the CDR3 is 13 residues. Germline V lookup: CDR1 MRHNA, CDR2 SNTAGT. The chain employs TRBV6-4 and TRBJ2-3; D unclear. This clonotype was sampled from a person aged 18-69 years in good health. Sequencing input: blood. Written as DNA, the CDR3 is TGTGCCAGCAGTGACGACGACACAGATACGCAGTATTTT. Amino acid sequence: CASSDDDTDTQYF.